The rows below give T cell receptor beta chains drawn from one sample of a study of cytomegalovirus exposure and HLA in healthy donors. Some clones are missing from TCRdb's copy, which holds only in-frame ones; the method was immunoSEQ multiplex PCR. The profile covers roughly 150,000 clones, with over 70% appearing a single time and around 7% taken by the ten largest. The specimen sequenced was PBMCs. These receptors were obtained from a woman aged 35 to 49 in good health and CMV-seropositive. Both conserved end residues are part of each CDR3. D genes are given only for firm matches. Expanded clones get a size class; other rows say once, few or many, or leave the size out.

j_gene,abundance,v_gene,d_gene,CDR3nt,CDR3aa
TRBJ1-2,.,TRBV6-1,.,TGTGCCAGCACCCGGGAGGGACGGATACCCTATGGCTACACCTTC,CASTREGRIPYGYTF
TRBJ1-1,.,TRBV5-1,TRBD1,TGCGCCAGCAGCCATGGCGACAGGGTGAGGTTGAACACTGAAGCTTTCTTT,CASSHGDRVRLNTEAFF
TRBJ1-2,.,TRBV7-9,TRBD1,TGTGCCAGCAGCTCGACAGGGTGGACCGACTATGGCTACACCTTC,CASSSTGWTDYGYTF
TRBJ2-2,few,TRBV28,TRBD1,TGTGCCAGCAGCCTGACAGGGGCGAACGCGAACACCGGGGAGCTGTTTTTT,CASSLTGANANTGELFF
TRBJ1-2,.,TRBV5-1,.,TGCGCCAGCAGCTCGGACAGAGCTTATGTCTACACCTTC,CASSSDRAYVYTF
TRBJ2-7,.,TRBV28,.,TGTGCCAGCAGCAAGCGGTTGGTGGGGGCTATGCTGGGGTACGAGCAGTACTTC,CASSKRLVGAMLGYEQYF
TRBJ2-5,once,TRBV19,.,TGTGCCAGTAGTATAGATCAGGGCCGGCAAGAGACCCAGTACTTC,CASSIDQGRQETQYF
TRBJ1-1,.,TRBV6-5,.,TGTGCCAGCACCCGAGACAGGCGGGACACTGAAGCTTTCTTT,CASTRDRRDTEAFF
TRBJ1-5,few,TRBV7-9,.,TGTTCCAGCAGCTTCACCAGTCAGCCCCAGCATTTT,CSSSFTSQPQHF
TRBJ1-4,.,TRBV29-1,.,TGCAGCGTTGGCGGCGGGGGGCGGTCGGAAAAACTGTTTTTT,CSVGGGGRSEKLFF
TRBJ2-7,.,TRBV7-9,.,TGTTCCAGCAGCTTACAGGGCCGCTACGAGCAGTACTTC,CSSSLQGRYEQYF
TRBJ1-3,.,TRBV9,TRBD1,TGTGCCAGCAGCGTAGAAACCGGGACAGTCCATGGAAACACCATATATTTT,CASSVETGTVHGNTIYF
TRBJ2-3,.,TRBV6-1,.,TGTGCCAGCAGGTGGGCCGATACGCAGTATTTT,CASRWADTQYF
TRBJ1-5,.,TRBV7-6,.,TGTGCCAGCAGCTTAATCAGGGTATGTGGCAATCAGCCCCAGCATTTT,CASSLIRVCGNQPQHF
TRBJ1-3,.,TRBV19,.,TGTGCCAGTAGCACAACAGGACGCTCTGGAAACACCATATATTTT,CASSTTGRSGNTIYF
TRBJ1-6,.,TRBV7-2,TRBD1,TGTGCCAGCAGCTATTGGGGACAGGGACAGAATTCACCCCTCCACTTT,CASSYWGQGQNSPLHF
TRBJ1-2,.,TRBV7-8,.,TGTGCCAGCAGCTTAGCCAGAATTACCCCCTATGGCTACACCTTC,CASSLARITPYGYTF
TRBJ2-7,.,TRBV7-6,.,TGTGCCAGCAGCGCTCAGGGTCCCCGCTCCTACGAGCAGTACTTC,CASSAQGPRSYEQYF
TRBJ2-1,.,TRBV11-1,.,TGTGCCAGCAGGCTGGGGGGAGCAGTATTCTTC,CASRLGGAVFF
TRBJ1-1,.,TRBV29-1,.,TGCAGCGTTGGCTTTGGTACGGCTGAAGCTTTCTTT,CSVGFGTAEAFF
TRBJ1-4,.,TRBV13,.,TGTGCCAGCAGCTTATCTTATAATGAAAAACTGTTTTTT,CASSLSYNEKLFF
TRBJ1-6,.,TRBV30,.,TGTGCCTGGAGGCTGACAGGCCGAAATTCACCCCTCCACTTT,CAWRLTGRNSPLHF
TRBJ1-1,.,TRBV18,.,TGTGCCAGCTCCCCATTACGGCAGGGCCTGAACACTGAAGCTTTCTTT,CASSPLRQGLNTEAFF
TRBJ2-1,.,TRBV27,TRBD2,TGTGCCAGCAGTCTCGGGACTAGCGGGGGGCACTACAATGAGCAGTTCTTC,CASSLGTSGGHYNEQFF
TRBJ1-1,.,TRBV5-1,TRBD1,TGCGCCAGCAGCTGGACAGGGGACACTGAAGCTTTCTTT,CASSWTGDTEAFF
TRBJ2-7,.,TRBV7-9,TRBD1,TGTGCCAGCAGCCGAGGGACAGGGGCCACCTACGAGCAGTACTTC,CASSRGTGATYEQYF
TRBJ1-2,.,TRBV27,TRBD1,TGTGCCAGCAGGGCTACCGGGACAGACTATGGCTACACCTTC,CASRATGTDYGYTF
TRBJ1-2,.,TRBV28,.,TGTGCCAGCAGTTTAATCCGTACGGGATCCTTTAACTATGGCTACACCTTC,CASSLIRTGSFNYGYTF
TRBJ1-2,.,TRBV27,.,TGTGCCAGCAGTTTGAGGGCTTCAGGTTACTATGGCTACACCTTC,CASSLRASGYYGYTF
TRBJ1-2,few,TRBV7-2,TRBD1,TGTGCCAGCAGCTTAGCGACAGGGGGCGGCTACACCTTC,CASSLATGGGYTF
TRBJ1-1,few,TRBV20-1,.,TGCAGTGCTAGTAGGACAGCTGAAGCTTTCTTT,CSASRTAEAFF
TRBJ2-5,.,TRBV2,TRBD1,TGTGCCAGCAGTGGACAGGGGGCGGCTGAGACCCAGTACTTC,CASSGQGAAETQYF
TRBJ2-3,once,TRBV19,.,TGTGCCAGTCGGGGGACAGTCACAGATACGCAGTATTTT,CASRGTVTDTQYF
TRBJ1-2,.,TRBV6-1,.,TGTGCCACCTCTGTCGAGAGAACCTATGGCTACACCTTC,CATSVERTYGYTF
TRBJ1-2,.,TRBV5-1,TRBD1,TGCGCCAGCAGCCTGGCCTTGACAGGGAAAGGTGGCTACACCTTC,CASSLALTGKGGYTF
TRBJ1-5,.,TRBV28,.,TGTGCCAGCAGTTTTTACAGGGCGCCCCAGCATTTT,CASSFYRAPQHF
TRBJ2-7,many,TRBV20-1,.,TGCAGTGGCGGGGGCATGGGTGAGCAGTACTTC,CSGGGMGEQYF
TRBJ2-1,few,TRBV7-3,TRBD1,TGTGCCAGCAGCTTAAAACAGGGGAACTACAATGAGCAGTTCTTC,CASSLKQGNYNEQFF
TRBJ1-2,once,TRBV11-2,.,TGTGCCAGCAGCCCCCGCGGGGCTAACTATGGCTACACCTTC,CASSPRGANYGYTF
TRBJ1-1,.,TRBV7-2,TRBD1,TGTGCCAGCAGCTTAGGGACAGGGTCGGTTACTGAAGCTTTCTTT,CASSLGTGSVTEAFF